The next 8 T cell receptor beta chains were all read from a single sample in a study of vaccination and CD4 T cells after COVID-19. Stated treatment: approximately nine-day PBMC culture with coronavirus spike peptide pools or control peptides (ViraFEST assay). An Oncomine TCR Beta short-read assay was used to sequence the DNA from cultured CD4+ T cells. One entry per CDR3 protein results from TCRdb running MiXCR on the PCR reads. This sample has around 12,000 distinct CDR3 sequences, with around 60% found just once. No antigen has been assigned to these receptors. The specimen sequenced was CD4+ T cells from blood, cultured in vitro. These receptors all come from a human donor who had recovered from COVID-19.

The chain uses TRBV19 and TRBJ1-5, with 9 bases fitting TRBD1. The CDR3 covers 16 residues. V shed 5 bases and J 7 bases; nucleotides not matched to a gene: 12. Germline CDR1 reads LNHDA; CDR2 reads SQIVND (reference sequence). The CDR3, as DNA: TGTGCCAGTAGTTCCCCCAGGGACAGGGACCTACAGCCCCAGCATTTT. Translated, it gives CASSSPRDRDLQPQHF.

The DNA of the CDR3 is TGTGCCAGCAGCAGTAGGGACGGATCGGAGGAGGGATGCAATCAGCCCCAGCATTTT. The encoded protein is CASSSRDGSEEGCNQPQHF. The genes are TRBV21-1 and TRBJ1-5. TRBV21-1 corresponds to a pseudogene. This CDR3 contains 19 residues.

V and J are TRBV14 and TRBJ2-5; no clear D. The CDR3 loop spans 16 amino acids. V lost 4 bases, J lost 2 bases, and 17 bases lay in between. Germline values: CDR1 SGHDN, CDR2 FVKESK. The CDR3 DNA reads as TGTGCCAGCAGCCGACTCGGTGTGACGGTTCAAGAGACCCAGTACTTC. This translates into CASSRLGVTVQETQYF.

V gene TRBV2 combines with J gene TRBJ2-4, with 8 bases identical to TRBD1. Trimming cost V 2 bases and J 6 bases; bases outside gene matches: 12. CDR1 and CDR2 from the germline V gene are SNHLY and FYNNEI. CDR3 length: 17 amino acids. The CDR3 loop reads CASSERGHQGAGNIQYF. CDR3 nucleotides: TGTGCCAGCAGTGAAAGGGGTCACCAGGGGGCTGGAAACATTCAGTACTTC.

The chain couples TRBV20-1 to TRBJ2-7; D is uncertain. This CDR3 region has 11 residues. The germline V gene has CDR1 DFQATT and CDR2 SNEGSKA (reference sequence). Deletions cut 6 bases from V and 6 bases from J, with 12 bases between. The chain's CDR3 is CSARIRGEQYF. CDR3 in DNA: TGCAGTGCCAGGATCAGAGGCGAGCAGTACTTC.

This chain uses TRBV20-1 with TRBJ2-7; 10 nucleotides agree with TRBD1. The ends lost 0 bases at V and 4 bases at J; junction bases unmatched: 6. This CDR3 region has 15 residues. Germline values: CDR1 DFQATT, CDR2 SNEGSKA (reference sequence). The CDR3 coding sequence is TGCAGTGCTAGAGATGGGGGGACAGGGGAGTACGAGCAGTACTTC. This codes for CSARDGGTGEYEQYF.

The V gene is TRBV7-9, the J gene TRBJ2-1; possibly TRBD1 or TRBD2 for D (6 bases each). Matching the DNA end better, TRBJ2-7 makes the J call doubtful. This CDR3 region has 20 residues. CDR1 SEHNR and CDR2 FQNEAQ come from the germline V gene (reference sequence). The CDR3 DNA is TGTGCCAGCAGCCCAGGTGACAGGACCCTACTAGCCGAAAGCTCCTACGAGCAGTACTTC. Translated, it gives CASSPGDRTLLAESSYEQYF.

The chain is built from TRBV6-1 and TRBJ2-7; 11 bases align to TRBD2. This CDR3 spans 14 amino acids. CDR1 is MNHNS and CDR2 is SASEGT in the germline V gene. The V gene end was trimmed by 7 bases and the J gene end by 9 bases; junction bases not matched to a gene: 11. The CDR3 nucleotides are TGTGCCAGCAATTTAGCGGGAGGGAGGCCTTTGCAGTACTTC. Translating gives CASNLAGGRPLQYF.